The rows below give T cell receptor beta chains drawn from one sample of a study of CD8 T cells in Susac syndrome. TCRdb re-derived calls from the immunoSEQ multiplex PCR reads in MiXCR, one entry per CDR3 protein. In the table there are approximately 110,000 distinct CDR3 sequences, over 85% of which are singletons. Input material: CD8+ T cells from PBMCs. The source is a human donor with multiple sclerosis. The CDR3 runs from the conserved cysteine through the conserved F or W. The order of the fields is D gene, V gene, J gene, clone size, CDR3 protein, CDR3 DNA. D genes are given only for firm matches. Clone size appears in some rows only: once, few, many, or a class for an expanded clone.

d_call: TRBD1; v_call: TRBV9; j_call: TRBJ1-2; clone_size: .; cdr3_aa: CASSGTGPGYTF; cdr3_nt: TGTGCCAGCAGCGGGACAGGACCAGGCTACACCTTC
d_call: .; v_call: TRBV9; j_call: TRBJ2-7; clone_size: .; cdr3_aa: CASSVGLGRRQYF; cdr3_nt: TGTGCCAGCAGCGTAGGCCTAGGGCGTCGGCAGTACTTC
d_call: .; v_call: TRBV11-2; j_call: TRBJ2-3; clone_size: .; cdr3_aa: CASSLVAAPDTQYF; cdr3_nt: TGTGCCAGCAGCTTAGTAGCGGCGCCAGATACGCAGTATTTT
d_call: .; v_call: TRBV7-9; j_call: TRBJ2-4; clone_size: .; cdr3_aa: CASSLRGENIQYF; cdr3_nt: TGTGCCAGCAGCTTAAGGGGCGAAAACATTCAGTACTTC
d_call: TRBD1; v_call: TRBV7-7; j_call: TRBJ1-4; clone_size: .; cdr3_aa: CASSSGQGATNEKLFF; cdr3_nt: TGTGCTAGCAGCTCGGGACAGGGGGCAACTAATGAAAAACTGTTTTTT
d_call: .; v_call: TRBV27; j_call: TRBJ1-1; clone_size: .; cdr3_aa: CASSLSLWGGTEAFF; cdr3_nt: TGTGCCAGCAGTTTATCTCTTTGGGGTGGCACTGAAGCTTTCTTT
d_call: .; v_call: TRBV10-3; j_call: TRBJ1-5; clone_size: .; cdr3_aa: CATSPGNQPQHF; cdr3_nt: TGTGCCACGAGTCCAGGCAATCAGCCCCAGCATTTT
d_call: TRBD1; v_call: TRBV6-5; j_call: TRBJ1-2; clone_size: .; cdr3_aa: CASRNDRDPGYTF; cdr3_nt: TGTGCCAGCAGGAACGACAGGGATCCTGGCTACACCTTC
d_call: .; v_call: TRBV30; j_call: TRBJ2-7; clone_size: .; cdr3_aa: CAWIPDNSYEQYF; cdr3_nt: TGTGCCTGGATACCGGACAACTCCTACGAGCAGTACTTC
d_call: TRBD1; v_call: TRBV3-1; j_call: TRBJ1-2; clone_size: .; cdr3_aa: CASSLRQGAGYGYTF; cdr3_nt: TGTGCCAGCAGCCTCAGACAGGGGGCGGGCTATGGCTACACCTTC
d_call: .; v_call: TRBV9; j_call: TRBJ2-7; clone_size: once; cdr3_aa: CASGTGMDEQYF; cdr3_nt: TGTGCCAGCGGGACGGGGATGGACGAGCAGTACTTC
d_call: .; v_call: TRBV7-9; j_call: TRBJ2-2; clone_size: .; cdr3_aa: CASSHPTGINTGELFF; cdr3_nt: TGTGCCAGCAGCCATCCTACGGGGATTAACACCGGGGAGCTGTTTTTT
d_call: TRBD2; v_call: TRBV30; j_call: TRBJ2-3; clone_size: .; cdr3_aa: CAWSGLAGGADTQYF; cdr3_nt: TGTGCCTGGAGTGGACTAGCGGGAGGGGCAGATACGCAGTATTTT
d_call: TRBD1; v_call: TRBV9; j_call: TRBJ2-5; clone_size: .; cdr3_aa: CASSGYGGQGEETQYF; cdr3_nt: TGTGCCAGCAGCGGATATGGTGGACAGGGGGAAGAGACCCAGTACTTC
d_call: TRBD1; v_call: TRBV7-9; j_call: TRBJ1-2; clone_size: .; cdr3_aa: CASSFRDRATYGYTF; cdr3_nt: TGTGCCAGCAGCTTCCGGGACAGGGCTACCTATGGCTACACCTTC
d_call: TRBD1; v_call: TRBV12-3/TRBV12-4; j_call: TRBJ1-1; clone_size: .; cdr3_aa: CASSLPGQGNTEAFF; cdr3_nt: TGTGCCAGCAGTTTACCGGGACAGGGGAACACTGAAGCTTTCTTT
d_call: TRBD1; v_call: TRBV5-6; j_call: TRBJ1-4; clone_size: .; cdr3_aa: CASSLAGQDEKLFF; cdr3_nt: TGTGCCAGCAGCTTGGCGGGACAGGACGAAAAACTGTTTTTT
d_call: TRBD1; v_call: TRBV10-2; j_call: TRBJ1-1; clone_size: once; cdr3_aa: CASSEGTEIEAFF; cdr3_nt: TGCGCCAGCAGTGAGGGGACAGAGATTGAAGCTTTCTTT
d_call: TRBD2; v_call: TRBV11-2; j_call: TRBJ2-7; clone_size: .; cdr3_aa: CASSLVGGANYEQYF; cdr3_nt: TGTGCCAGCAGCTTAGTCGGGGGGGCGAACTACGAGCAGTACTTC
d_call: .; v_call: TRBV10-2; j_call: TRBJ1-1; clone_size: .; cdr3_aa: CASSESAPTWNTEAFF; cdr3_nt: TGCGCCAGCAGTGAGTCCGCCCCGACATGGAACACTGAAGCTTTCTTT
d_call: .; v_call: TRBV29-1; j_call: TRBJ2-3; clone_size: .; cdr3_aa: CSVEDSRTIGVDTQYF; cdr3_nt: TGCAGCGTTGAAGATTCTCGGACAATCGGAGTAGATACGCAGTATTTT
d_call: TRBD1; v_call: TRBV29-1; j_call: TRBJ1-2; clone_size: .; cdr3_aa: CSVRRTDRGRGYTF; cdr3_nt: TGCAGCGTTCGGAGAACTGACAGGGGTCGTGGCTACACCTTC
d_call: .; v_call: TRBV6-1; j_call: TRBJ2-3; clone_size: .; cdr3_aa: CASSLQPATITDTQYF; cdr3_nt: TGTGCCAGCAGTCTTCAACCGGCGACGATCACAGATACGCAGTATTTT
d_call: TRBD1; v_call: TRBV13; j_call: TRBJ2-2; clone_size: .; cdr3_aa: CASSLDGTGGNTGELFF; cdr3_nt: TGTGCCAGCAGCTTAGACGGGACAGGGGGCAACACCGGGGAGCTGTTTTTT
d_call: TRBD1; v_call: TRBV4-1; j_call: TRBJ2-1; clone_size: .; cdr3_aa: CASSQLTGEEQFF; cdr3_nt: TGCGCCAGCAGCCAATTAACAGGGGAAGAGCAGTTCTTC
d_call: .; v_call: TRBV5-1; j_call: TRBJ1-2; clone_size: .; cdr3_aa: CASSWAETTTYGYTF; cdr3_nt: TGCGCCAGCAGCTGGGCAGAAACGACAACCTATGGCTACACCTTC
d_call: .; v_call: TRBV14; j_call: TRBJ1-2; clone_size: .; cdr3_aa: CASSRVGRHYGYTF; cdr3_nt: TGTGCCAGCAGCCGGGTGGGGCGTCACTATGGCTACACCTTC
d_call: .; v_call: TRBV10-3; j_call: TRBJ1-1; clone_size: .; cdr3_aa: CAISEHLGSGKAFF; cdr3_nt: TGTGCCATCAGTGAGCACTTGGGGTCGGGGAAAGCTTTCTTT
d_call: .; v_call: TRBV5-6; j_call: TRBJ2-3; clone_size: .; cdr3_aa: CASSSSPTDTQYF; cdr3_nt: TGTGCCAGCAGCTCCAGTCCCACGGATACGCAGTATTTT
d_call: TRBD2; v_call: TRBV10-3; j_call: TRBJ2-1; clone_size: .; cdr3_aa: CAISAPTSGESSYNEQFF; cdr3_nt: TGTGCCATCAGTGCCCCGACTAGCGGCGAGAGCTCCTACAATGAGCAGTTCTTC
d_call: .; v_call: TRBV27; j_call: TRBJ1-1; clone_size: .; cdr3_aa: CATRYTENTEAFF; cdr3_nt: TGTGCCACCAGGTATACAGAGAACACTGAAGCTTTCTTT